These 14 T cell receptor beta chains came from one sample sequenced in a study of OX40 agonist ivuxolimab in advanced cancers. Profiling relied on immunoSEQ multiplex PCR, and the TCRdb table lists in-frame clones only, not all of them. Altogether 35,000 to 45,000 clones are present, 80% to 85% being singletons, with the ten largest covering more than 9%. Sequences were derived from CD4+ or CD8+ T cells sorted from blood, sampled in a trial of the OX40 agonist ivuxolimab. These receptors were collected from an adult with an advanced solid tumor such as melanoma, head and neck, liver or kidney cancer.

The V and J genes are TRBV21-1 and TRBJ2-7; the table's D call TRBD2 went unverified against the DNA. TRBV21-1 is noted as a pseudogene. This CDR3 is 17 amino acids long. CDR3: CASIPGGQGSPPYEQYF. DNA of the CDR3: TGTGCCAGCATCCCGGGGGGGCAGGGATCGCCCCCCTACGAGCAGTACTTC.

The chain employs TRBV28 and TRBJ2-5; TRBD1 matches at 7 bases. The tail of the sequence fits TRBJ2-7 better, so the J call may be wrong. Germline CDR1 is MDHEN and CDR2 is SYDVKM. CDR3 length: 14 amino acids. This CDR3 reads CASTSMTGNYEQYF. CDR3 coding DNA: TGTGCCAGCACCTCTATGACAGGGAACTACGAGCAGTACTTC.

The chain employs TRBV28 and TRBJ2-7; 9 positions agree with TRBD2. Per germline, CDR1 MDHEN and CDR2 SYDVKM. This CDR3 has 13 residues. Trimming at V came to 7 bases and at J to 3 bases, leaving 4 bases not matched to a gene. DNA for the CDR3: TGTGCCAGCAATAGCGGGAGTATCTACGAGCAGTACTTC. It yields the protein CASNSGSIYEQYF.

V and J are TRBV18 and TRBJ2-5; a possible D gene is TRBD2 (6 bases). The CDR3 runs 14 residues. V dropped 3 bases and J dropped 2 bases, with 10 bases sitting between them. The germline gives CDR1 KGHSH, CDR2 LQKENI. CDR3 sequence reads: CASSPRDLQETQYF. CDR3 nucleotides: TGTGCCAGCTCACCCCGGGACTTGCAAGAGACCCAGTACTTC.

The rearrangement joins TRBV28 to TRBJ1-2, with 7 bases lining up with TRBD1. Germline CDR1 is MDHEN and CDR2 is SYDVKM. V lost 4 bases, J lost 1 base, and 12 bases stayed unmatched. There are 17 residues in the CDR3. CDR3 nucleotide sequence: TGTGCCAGCAGTTCGGAAGCGACAGGGCGAATTAACTATGGCTACACCTTC. This encodes CASSSEATGRINYGYTF.

This chain joins TRBV15 and TRBJ2-7; 7 bases line up with TRBD1. This CDR3 has 14 amino acids. The germline V gene encodes CDR1 LNHNV and CDR2 YYDKDF (reference sequence). V shed 3 bases and J 4 bases; nucleotides not matched to a gene: 6. CDR3 region: CATSRSTGKYEQYF. As DNA, the CDR3 is TGTGCCACCAGCAGGTCGACAGGGAAGTACGAGCAGTACTTC.

This chain joins TRBV5-8 and TRBJ1-2; D is ambiguous. Trimming cost V 0 bases and J 4 bases, with 4 bases left between them. This CDR3 spans 12 amino acids. In germline, CDR1 is SGHTS, CDR2 YDEGEE. The chain's CDR3 is CASSLEVYGYTF. Here the CDR3 DNA reads TGTGCCAGCAGCTTGGAAGTCTATGGCTACACCTTC.

The rearrangement uses TRBV4-1 and TRBJ2-2; a weak D match, TRBD2 (5 bases). There are 16 residues in the CDR3. V was shortened by 4 bases and J by 6 bases, with 18 bases between the two germline ends. CDR1 and CDR2 (germline): MGHRA, YSYEKL. This CDR3 reads CASSRSWRVEAGELFF. The DNA of the CDR3 is TGCGCCAGCAGCCGAAGCTGGCGGGTGGAGGCCGGGGAGCTGTTTTTT.

This chain links TRBV12-5 with TRBJ2-5, with D perhaps given as TRBD1 or TRBD2 (5 bases each). The V end lost 1 base, the J end lost 1 base, and 16 bases lay between the germline ends. The CDR3 spans 17 residues. Germline lookup yields CDR1 LGHNT and CDR2 FRNRAP. The CDR3 sequence: CASGLARGLWGQETQYF. The CDR3 bases are TGTGCTAGTGGTTTGGCACGGGGCCTCTGGGGCCAAGAGACCCAGTACTTC.

This clone was observed a few times. The chain carries TRBV10-3 and TRBJ1-2; 7 bases agree with TRBD1. The CDR3 runs to 14 residues. J was trimmed by 5 bases and V by 6 bases; bases with no gene match: 9. The germline V gene encodes CDR1 ENHRY and CDR2 SYGVKD. CDR3 DNA: TGTGCCATCAGGGACGACAGGGAGAGGTATGGCTACACCTTC. This translates into CAIRDDRERYGYTF.

The rearrangement links TRBV5-1 to TRBJ2-5; 10 bases fit TRBD1. With the DNA end fitting TRBJ2-7 better, the J assignment may be wrong. This CDR3 has 15 amino acids. CDR1 is SGHRS and CDR2 is YFSETQ in the germline V gene. The CDR3 DNA reads as TGCGCCAGCAGCTTAGGGGACAGGGGTTCCTACGAGCAGTACTTC. This gives the protein CASSLGDRGSYEQYF.

The genes are TRBV6-6 and TRBJ1-1; 9 bases are shared with TRBD1. In germline, CDR1 is MNHNY, CDR2 SVGAGI (reference sequence). Trimming took 6 bases from V and 5 from J; bases not matched to a gene: 7. The CDR3 is made up of 14 amino acids. CDR3 in amino acids: CASSRTGVRTEAFF. In nucleotides, the CDR3 is TGTGCCAGCAGCAGGACAGGGGTTCGGACTGAAGCTTTCTTT.

The gene calls are TRBV5-4 and TRBJ2-5, with D perhaps matching TRBD2 (5 bases). V was shortened by 4 bases and J by 4 bases, with 17 bases between the two germline ends. The CDR3 runs to 15 residues. Per the germline V gene, CDR1 is SGHNT and CDR2 is YYREEE (reference sequence). The CDR3 region has the DNA TGTGCCAGCAGCCCCGAGGAAGAGGGCCCAGAGACCCAGTACTTC. It encodes CASSPEEEGPETQYF.

The V gene is TRBV29-1, the J gene TRBJ1-4, with a possible D match to TRBD1 (6 bases). Trimming took off 8 bases at V and 5 bases at J, with 15 bases between the two ends. The CDR3 extends over 13 amino acids. Looked up from germline, CDR1 is SQVTM and CDR2 is ANQGSEA. This CDR3 reads CSFRDMMNEKLFF. The CDR3 DNA is TGCAGCTTTAGGGACATGATGAATGAAAAACTGTTTTTT.